The clone carrying this TCR beta chain was detected once. This sample was taken from a study of control samples from healthy donors and cancer patients. Profiled with immunoSEQ multiplex PCR; TCRdb holds only in-frame clones, not every one. The sample records 140,000 or so clones, around 94% being singletons. This CDR3 region has 17 residues. V shed 3 bases and J 2 bases; nucleotides not matched to a gene: 10. CDR1 is SGHVT, CDR2 SQSDAQ, per germline. This clonotype was obtained from a man aged 60 to 69 with colorectal cancer. The chain uses TRBV7-4 and TRBJ2-5, with 9 positions matching TRBD2. Sample: PBMCs. The CDR3 region has the DNA TGTGCCAGCAGCTTCGATAGCGGGGGAGGAGATCAAGAGACCCAGTACTTC. Protein: CASSFDSGGGDQETQYF.